Following are 32 T cell receptor beta chains from one sample sequenced in a study of naive and memory T cell subsets. An equimolar mix of two oligonucleotides served as the beta constant-region primer for TRBC1 and TRBC2. TCRdb itself ran the UMI-ligation and nested PCR reads through MiXCR, one entry per CDR3 protein. The data contain tens of thousands of distinct CDR3 sequences, about an eighth of them singletons. Sequencing was carried out using effector memory CD4+ T cells from blood. Specified subset: effector memory, CD45RA- CD27-. These receptors were obtained from a human donor in good health.

This clonotype was counted many times. The rearrangement links TRBV20-1 to TRBJ2-1; 7 nucleotides line up with TRBD1. The CDR3 totals 15 residues. CDR1 and CDR2 from the germline V gene are DFQATT and SNEGSKA (reference sequence). Trimming cost V 6 bases and J 2 bases; bases outside gene matches: 10. CDR3 DNA sequence: TGCAGTGCCCCCTCGACAGGGTTGCCCTACAATGAGCAGTTCTTC. Its protein product is CSAPSTGLPYNEQFF.

The V and J genes are TRBV29-1 and TRBJ2-7, with 8 bases fitting TRBD1. CDR3 length equals 13 residues. V lost 7 bases, J lost 2 bases, and 7 bases stayed unmatched. Germline V lookup: CDR1 SQVTM, CDR2 ANQGSEA. The CDR3 bases are TGCAGCGCCCGGACAGGGATCGCCTACGAGCAGTACTTC. Translating it yields CSARTGIAYEQYF.

This clonotype was counted ten times or more. This chain connects TRBV28 to TRBJ1-2; 7 nucleotides align to TRBD1. Germline V gives CDR1 MDHEN, CDR2 SYDVKM. The CDR3 length is 15 residues. Losses at the gene ends were 2 bases for V and 4 bases for J; bases not matched to a gene: 7. The CDR3 loop is CASSLLRGRAYGYTF. CDR3 coding DNA: TGTGCCAGCAGTTTACTAAGGGGGCGCGCCTATGGCTACACCTTC.

This chain connects TRBV9 to TRBJ2-5; possible D gene TRBD1, 5 bases. This CDR3 region has 14 residues. Trimming pared 3 bases from V and 4 bases from J, leaving 13 bases between. The germline V gene has CDR1 SGDLS and CDR2 YYNGEE. Here the CDR3 reads CASSALPQGETQYF. In nucleotides, the CDR3 is TGTGCCAGCAGCGCGCTCCCGCAGGGAGAGACCCAGTACTTC.

The rearrangement uses TRBV18 and TRBJ1-1; no firm D call. Germline-derived CDR1 and CDR2 are KGHSH and LQKENI. The CDR3 is made up of 14 amino acids. Trimming took 3 bases from V and 3 from J, leaving 11 bases between them. CDR3 region: CASSPSGVDTEAFF. DNA for the CDR3: TGTGCCAGCTCACCGTCCGGGGTAGACACTGAAGCTTTCTTT.

This clonotype came up many times. This sequence joins TRBV29-1 and TRBJ2-3; D might be TRBD2 (6 bases). The V and J ends lost 3 bases and 1 base respectively, with 11 bases between them. Germline-derived CDR1 and CDR2 are SQVTM and ANQGSEA. The CDR3 runs 14 residues. The CDR3, as DNA: TGCAGCGTTGAGGGGGGACGGGGCACAGATACGCAGTATTTT. Translating gives CSVEGGRGTDTQYF.

This clonotype has at least ten counts. The chain joins TRBV5-1 to TRBJ2-1; TRBD2 matches 11 bases. In germline, CDR1 is SGHRS, CDR2 YFSETQ. The CDR3 is 15 amino acids. With V trimmed by 7 bases and J by 6 bases, 9 bases remained unmatched. For the CDR3, the DNA is TGCGCCAGCGGGGTGTTTAGCGGGAGGGCCAATGAGCAGTTCTTC. This gives the protein CASGVFSGRANEQFF.

The sample holds many counts of this clonotype. This chain uses TRBV6-6 with TRBJ1-2; 9 bases are a match to TRBD1. The CDR3 spans 15 residues. Trimming took 6 bases from V and 2 from J; bases not matched to a gene: 7. The germline V gene has CDR1 MNHNY and CDR2 SVGAGI (reference sequence). The CDR3 DNA sequence: TGTGCCAGCAGAACACAGGGGGCCGGAAACTATGGCTACACCTTC. This translates into CASRTQGAGNYGYTF.

This clonotype was seen at least ten times. CDR3 residues: CASRRNRDLNQPQHF. Written as DNA, the CDR3 is TGCGCCAGCAGGCGTAACAGGGACCTCAATCAGCCCCAGCATTTT. The chain recombines TRBV5-1 with TRBJ1-5; D possibly corresponds to TRBD1 (6 bases). The length of the CDR3 is 15 residues. CDR1 and CDR2 from the germline V gene are SGHRS and YFSETQ. Trimming left V 5 bases short and J 3 bases short, with 15 bases between.

This clonotype was picked up a small number of times. This chain joins TRBV29-1 and TRBJ2-7, with 10 bases aligning to TRBD1. CDR3 length equals 14 residues. Germline CDR1 SQVTM, CDR2 ANQGSEA. Trimming took 4 bases from V and 5 from J; bases not matched to a gene: 8. CDR3 bases: TGCAGCGTTGCCCAGGGAGGGACAGGGGACGAGCAGTACTTC. This translates into CSVAQGGTGDEQYF.

This clonotype came up many times. The chain has TRBV5-5 and TRBJ2-7, with 9 bases aligning to TRBD1. J lost 5 bases, V lost 2 bases, and 8 bases had no gene match. Germline V gene data show CDR1 as SGHKS and CDR2 as YYEKEE (reference sequence). There are 15 residues in the CDR3. This CDR3 reads CASSLKPGQGHEQYF. The DNA for the CDR3 is TGTGCCAGCAGCTTAAAACCGGGACAGGGCCACGAGCAGTACTTC.

The genes are TRBV6-5 and TRBJ1-2; D remains unclear. This CDR3 has 13 amino acids. Trimming left V 0 bases short and J 10 bases short, with 12 bases between. The germline V gene has CDR1 MNHEY and CDR2 SVGAGI. CDR3 nucleotides: TGTGCCAGCAGTTACTCGCTGTCTGTAGACTACACCTTC. It yields the protein CASSYSLSVDYTF.

This clonotype is medium-sized in the sample. V and J are TRBV5-1 and TRBJ2-3, with 12 bases lining up with TRBD2. V dropped 3 bases and J dropped 3; count of bases not matched to a gene: 5. Germline lookup yields CDR1 SGHRS and CDR2 YFSETQ. The length of the CDR3 is 16 residues. Written as DNA, the CDR3 is TGCGCCAGCAGCTCCGGACTAGCGGGGCCAACAGATACGCAGTATTTT. It specifies CASSSGLAGPTDTQYF.

The chain carries TRBV10-3 and TRBJ2-1; 12 bases are a match to TRBD2. Losses at the gene ends were 2 bases for V and 5 bases for J; bases not matched to a gene: 7. The germline CDR1 and CDR2 sequences are ENHRY and SYGVKD. The CDR3 spans 17 residues. CDR3 amino acids: CAISETIGLAGNNEQFF. As DNA, the CDR3 is TGTGCCATCAGTGAGACCATAGGACTAGCGGGAAACAATGAGCAGTTCTTC.

This sequence joins TRBV28 and TRBJ1-6, with D perhaps TRBD1 (6 bases). Trimming shortened V by 3 bases and J by 7 bases, and 13 bases separated the two germline ends. Germline V gene data show CDR1 as MDHEN and CDR2 as SYDVKM. This CDR3 contains 15 residues. CDR3 loop: CASSFDGGQNSPLHF. CDR3 nucleotide sequence: TGTGCCAGCAGTTTTGATGGGGGGCAAAATTCACCCCTCCACTTT.

This clonotype has ten or more counts. The chain has TRBV2 and TRBJ2-4; possibly TRBD1 or TRBD2 for D (5 bases each). CDR3 size: 14 residues. The V end lost 3 bases, the J end lost 5 bases, and 11 bases lay between the germline ends. Germline values: CDR1 SNHLY, CDR2 FYNNEI. The DNA of the CDR3 is TGTGCCAGCAGTGATGGGGGAAGCCAAAACATTCAGTACTTC. Its translation is CASSDGGSQNIQYF.

This chain uses TRBV6-2 or TRBV6-3 with TRBJ2-3, with 14 bases that match TRBD2. J lost 4 bases, V lost 2 bases, and 2 bases had no gene match. This CDR3 comprises 16 residues. Germline CDR1 reads MNHEY; CDR2 reads SVGEGT. CDR3 loop: CASSYGTSGSPDTQYF. As DNA, the CDR3 is TGTGCCAGCAGTTACGGGACTAGCGGGAGTCCAGATACGCAGTATTTT.

The table lists this clonotype with many counts. The V gene is TRBV2, the J gene TRBJ2-5; weak D call: TRBD1 (6 bases). Trimming left V 2 bases short and J 4 bases short, with 11 bases between. CDR3 length equals 14 residues. Germline loops: CDR1 SNHLY, CDR2 FYNNEI. The CDR3 DNA reads TGTGCCAGCAGTGAATGGTGGGGGCCAGAGACCCAGTACTTC. Its protein product is CASSEWWGPETQYF.

This clonotype was detected many times. V is TRBV6-1 and J is TRBJ2-2; 11 positions match TRBD2. Germline V lookup: CDR1 MNHNS, CDR2 SASEGT. This CDR3 comprises 18 residues. With V trimmed by 2 bases and J by 0 bases, 5 bases remained unmatched. CDR3 loop: CASSELAGGAANTGELFF. In DNA form, the CDR3 reads TGTGCCAGCAGTGAACTAGCGGGGGGAGCCGCGAACACCGGGGAGCTGTTTTTT.

The J gene is TRBJ2-3, the V gene TRBV20-1, with 12 bases aligning to TRBD2. Germline trimming cut 5 bases from V and 4 bases from J; bases unmatched to any gene: 10. The CDR3 sequence is 16 residues long. Germline assignment: CDR1 DFQATT and CDR2 SNEGSKA (reference sequence). The CDR3 DNA reads as TGCAGTGCTTTCTTGAGACTAGCGGGAGAACCAGATACGCAGTATTTT. Translating it yields CSAFLRLAGEPDTQYF.

This clonotype was seen at least ten times. J is TRBJ2-1 and V is TRBV29-1; D is ambiguous. CDR3 length equals 14 residues. Germline loops: CDR1 SQVTM, CDR2 ANQGSEA. The germline V and J ends were trimmed by 0 bases and 7 bases, with 13 bases remaining between them. DNA for the CDR3: TGCAGCGTTGAAGAAGTCCGCCTAGGTAATGAGCAGTTCTTC. This codes for CSVEEVRLGNEQFF.

The chain has TRBV28 and TRBJ2-7; 9 bases align to TRBD1. Germline V CDR1 and CDR2: MDHEN, SYDVKM. The V gene end was trimmed by 6 bases and the J gene end by 4 bases; junction bases not matched to a gene: 7. This CDR3 is built from 14 residues. CDR3 region: CASRVPGQGYEQYF. DNA of the CDR3: TGTGCCAGCAGAGTTCCGGGACAGGGTTACGAGCAGTACTTC.

This clonotype turned up a few times. In DNA form, the CDR3 reads TGCAGTGCTTCCAAGCGGGTTGGGACCGGGGAGCTGTTTTTT. Amino acids: CSASKRVGTGELFF. The chain combines TRBV20-1 with TRBJ2-2, with D possibly being TRBD2 (6 bases). V lost 5 bases to trimming and J lost 5 bases, with 15 bases between them. This CDR3 spans 14 amino acids. Germline CDR1 and CDR2: DFQATT and SNEGSKA (reference sequence).

This clonotype was detected a few times. J is TRBJ2-5 and V is TRBV7-6; TRBD1 matches 7 bases. Germline CDR1 reads SGHVS; CDR2 reads FNYEAQ. The J segment lost 2 bases and the V segment lost 1 base, leaving 7 bases of the junction unmatched. The CDR3 covers 16 residues. CDR3 DNA sequence: TGTGCCAGCAGCTTAGTCAGGGGGTTGGGACAAGAGACCCAGTACTTC. Its translation: CASSLVRGLGQETQYF.

This clonotype has just a few counts. The rearrangement links TRBV6-5 to TRBJ2-7; D not certain. V lost 4 bases and J 10 bases, leaving 11 bases between the germline ends. CDR3 size: 11 residues. Looked up from germline, CDR1 is MNHEY and CDR2 is SVGAGI. The CDR3 DNA reads TGTGCCAGCAGTTCCAGATTTCACCAGTACTTC. Translation gives CASSSRFHQYF.

The chain has TRBV19 and TRBJ1-2; 7 bases are shared with TRBD1. The CDR3 spans 12 residues. Losses at the gene ends were 4 bases for V and 8 bases for J; bases not matched to a gene: 4. Germline V gene lookup returns CDR1 LNHDA and CDR2 SQIVND (reference sequence). The CDR3 reads CASSTPGQGYTF. The CDR3 DNA is TGTGCCAGTAGTACTCCGGGACAGGGCTACACCTTC.

This clonotype showed up many times. The chain links TRBV5-4 to TRBJ2-1; tentative D call: TRBD2 (6 bases). Germline V CDR1 and CDR2: SGHNT, YYREEE (reference sequence). The CDR3 runs to 14 residues. The V end lost 3 bases, the J end lost 7 bases, and 14 bases lay between the germline ends. The CDR3 bases are TGTGCCAGCAGCTCGACAAGGGCGGGAAATGAGCAGTTCTTC. It yields the protein CASSSTRAGNEQFF.

This clonotype appeared a few times. This chain connects TRBV7-9 to TRBJ1-1, with no clear D. Germline assignment: CDR1 SEHNR and CDR2 FQNEAQ (reference sequence). V was pared by 4 bases and J by 7 bases, with 16 bases between. The CDR3 contains 14 residues. Written as DNA, the CDR3 is TGTGCCAGCAGCTCCCAACTATCAGCTGGTGAAGCTTTCTTT. Its protein product is CASSSQLSAGEAFF.

The CDR3 spells CASRPTSGRTNEQFF. In nucleotides, the CDR3 is TGTGCCAGCAGGCCGACTAGCGGGAGAACCAATGAGCAGTTCTTC. V is TRBV3-1 and J is TRBJ2-1; TRBD2 matches 12 bases. V lost 6 bases and J lost 6; bases outside the gene matches: 6. This CDR3 comprises 15 residues. Germline V gives CDR1 LGHDT, CDR2 YNNKEL (reference sequence).

This clonotype showed up just a few times. The CDR3 DNA reads TGCGCCAGCAGCCAAGGGACAGGGGGGACCTACGAGCAGTACTTC. Its protein is CASSQGTGGTYEQYF. The chain links TRBV4-1 to TRBJ2-7; TRBD1 matches 10 bases. This CDR3 has 15 amino acids. V trimming: 1 base; J trimming: 2 bases; junction bases outside the gene matches: 2. From germline, CDR1 is MGHRA and CDR2 YSYEKL.

This chain joins TRBV5-1 and TRBJ1-2, with no clear D. The CDR3 sequence is 15 residues long. In germline, CDR1 is SGHRS, CDR2 YFSETQ. Trimming took off 4 bases at V and 2 bases at J, with 15 bases between the two ends. The CDR3, as DNA: TGCGCCAGCAGCCAACAGCCAACTGAGAACTATGGCTACACCTTC. Amino acids: CASSQQPTENYGYTF.

Only a few counts were recorded for this clonotype. The chain recombines TRBV9 with TRBJ1-5; unclear D gene. The germline CDR1 and CDR2 sequences are SGDLS and YYNGEE. Deletions cut 3 bases from V and 3 bases from J, with 13 bases between. This CDR3 has 15 amino acids. CDR3: CASSDHDGNNQPQHF. DNA for the CDR3: TGTGCCAGCAGCGATCATGACGGGAACAATCAGCCCCAGCATTTT.